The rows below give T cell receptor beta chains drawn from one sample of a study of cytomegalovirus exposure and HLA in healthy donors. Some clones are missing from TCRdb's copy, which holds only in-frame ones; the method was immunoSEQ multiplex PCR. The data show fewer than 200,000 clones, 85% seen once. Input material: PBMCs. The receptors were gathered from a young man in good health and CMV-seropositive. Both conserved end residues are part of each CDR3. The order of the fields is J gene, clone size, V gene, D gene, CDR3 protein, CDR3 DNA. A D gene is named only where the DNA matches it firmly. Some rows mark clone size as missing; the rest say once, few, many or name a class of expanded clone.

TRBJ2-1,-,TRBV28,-,CAILGASSSYNEQFF,TGTGCCATCCTTGGGGCCAGTAGCTCCTACAATGAGCAGTTCTTC
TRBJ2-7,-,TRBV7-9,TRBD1,CASSPGQGTGEQYF,TGTGCCAGCAGCCCGGGACAGGGAACGGGCGAGCAGTACTTC
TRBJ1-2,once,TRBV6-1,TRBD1,CASSGNRGREDTF,TGTGCCAGCAGTGGGAACAGGGGGCGCGAGGACACCTTC
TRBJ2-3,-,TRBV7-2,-,CASSFAQSTDTQYF,TGTGCCAGCAGCTTTGCCCAGAGCACAGATACGCAGTATTTT
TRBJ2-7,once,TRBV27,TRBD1,CASSSSGQGTYEQYF,TGTGCCAGCAGTTCGTCAGGACAGGGGACCTACGAGCAGTACTTC
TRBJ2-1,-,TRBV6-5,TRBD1,CASCTGAGNEQFF,TGTGCCAGTTGCACAGGGGCTGGGAATGAGCAGTTCTTC
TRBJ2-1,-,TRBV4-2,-,CASSQNSGEYNEQFF,TGTGCCAGCAGCCAAAATAGCGGAGAATACAATGAGCAGTTCTTC
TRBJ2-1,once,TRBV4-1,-,CASSHQGRPHEQFF,TGCGCCAGCAGCCATCAGGGCAGGCCGCATGAGCAGTTCTTC
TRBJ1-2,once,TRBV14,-,CASSQVLVPGADGYTF,TGTGCCAGCAGCCAAGTTTTAGTCCCAGGGGCCGATGGCTACACCTTC
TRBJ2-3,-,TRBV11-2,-,CASSLDVPGITDTQYF,TGTGCCAGCAGCTTAGATGTCCCGGGGATCACAGATACGCAGTATTTT
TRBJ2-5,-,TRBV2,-,CASSEQGWETQYF,TGTGCCAGCAGTGAACAGGGGTGGGAGACCCAGTACTTC
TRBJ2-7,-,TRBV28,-,CASSLSQEQYF,TGTGCCAGCAGTTTATCTCAGGAGCAGTACTTC
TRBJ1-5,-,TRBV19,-,CASTGTSTNQPQHF,TGTGCCAGTACCGGGACATCGACCAATCAGCCCCAGCATTTT
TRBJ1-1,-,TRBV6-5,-,CASRRRGGTEAFF,TGTGCCAGCCGGCGGCGGGGGGGCACTGAAGCTTTCTTT
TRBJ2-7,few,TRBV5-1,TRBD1,CASSQPGQSYEQYF,TGCGCCAGCAGCCAACCGGGACAGTCCTACGAGCAGTACTTC
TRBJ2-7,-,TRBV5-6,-,CASSLGGQGSYEQYF,TGTGCCAGCAGCTTGGGAGGGCAGGGGTCCTACGAGCAGTACTTC
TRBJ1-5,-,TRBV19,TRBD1,CASTRTGGSGEPQHF,TGTGCCAGTACCCGGACAGGGGGCTCAGGGGAGCCCCAGCATTTT
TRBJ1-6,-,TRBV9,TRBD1,CASSRDRGTYNYNSPLHF,TGTGCCAGCAGCCGGGACAGGGGCACCTACAACTATAATTCACCCCTCCACTTT
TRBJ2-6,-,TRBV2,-,CASSDSSGANVLTF,TGTGCCAGCAGTGACTCCTCTGGGGCCAACGTCCTGACTTTC
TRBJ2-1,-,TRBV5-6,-,CASSLVDSYNEQFF,TGTGCCAGCAGCTTGGTAGATTCTTACAATGAGCAGTTCTTC
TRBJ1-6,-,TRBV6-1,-,CASSDGGYDNSPLHF,TGTGCCAGCAGTGATGGGGGGTACGATAATTCACCCCTCCACTTT
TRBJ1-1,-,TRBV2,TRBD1,CASRGDREWSEAFF,TGTGCCAGCAGGGGGGACAGGGAATGGTCTGAAGCTTTCTTT
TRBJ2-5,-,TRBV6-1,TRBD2,CASSERIRIAGPQETQYF,TGTGCCAGCAGTGAAAGAATCCGGATAGCGGGGCCACAAGAGACCCAGTACTTC
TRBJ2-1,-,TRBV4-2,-,CASSQDAGGTPYNEQFF,TGTGCCAGCAGCCAAGATGCTGGCGGGACTCCCTACAATGAGCAGTTCTTC
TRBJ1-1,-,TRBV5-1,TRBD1,CASSRTGGGTEAFF,TGCGCCAGCAGCAGGACAGGGGGCGGAACTGAAGCTTTCTTT